The subject of this entry is one T cell receptor beta chain. This clone was observed a few times. This clone's antigen is unknown. There are no base qualities to consult, and no much larger clone falls within one base. TCRbeta CDR3 regions were amplified from genomic DNA by means of the immunoSEQ Assay, a bias-controlled multiplex PCR. The original methods were these. Within the assay, amplification of reference gene primers was used to estimate how many nucleated cells each sample contained. To quantify the absolute abundance of each unique TCRbeta CDR3 rearrangement, sequence reads were collapsed and filtered. For each sample, productive Simpson clonality was calculated as the square root of Simpson's diversity index over productive rearrangements. What TCRdb holds here is the immuneACCESS table cut down to in-frame rearrangements. Part of the clones is not present; checked against another copy, under half of the missing clones reflect an unresolved V gene, and the others are unexplained. V and J calls and clone size are copied from that table; D and trimming were computed from the DNA. Here the sample has approximately 61,000 clones; approximately 86% occur a single time. 14% of the sample is held by the ten biggest clonotypes.

This specimen comes from a study of blood T cell repertoires in COVID-19 (dated by TCRdb to 2020 to 2022). In the study overall: Samples from collaborators originated in the United States, Italy and Spain and spanned both the acute and convalescent phases of COVID-19. The material from the prospective study consisted of cDNA or gDNA derived from T cells, B-cell-depleted T cells, or PBMCs. Deeply sampled blood TCRbeta repertoires from subjects exposed to, actively infected with, or recovered from COVID-19 were included in the dataset. A freely available public database, intended as a resource for researchers studying the immune response to SARS-CoV-2, is where the repertoires were released. Samples came from the ongoing ImmuneRACE study (first 160 participants) plus 1,254 subjects from 6 global collaborators. Nearly every sample came with metadata listing a de-identified subject ID, COVID-19 status, age in years and sex. Where available, HLA class I and class II types were obtained from metadata supplied by the sample provider rather than from assay-based typing. Study-level results and caveats: Clinical and demographic metadata were provided uncurated, with the amount varying by source and participant.

Whole blood was collected in K2EDTA tubes by collaborating institutions according to the institutions' own protocols. For TCRbeta analysis, collaborators shipped samples in one of three forms: frozen whole blood, isolated PBMCs, or DNA extracted from either of those sample types. The CDR3, from cysteine to phenylalanine, totals 15 residues. Of all the DNA, just the CDR3 is kept, 45 bases in frame from base 1. Trimmed from V: 5 bases; trimmed from J: 7 bases; junction bases lacking a gene match: 9. CDR1 and CDR2 are drawn from the germline V gene (reference sequence): SEHNR, FQNEAQ. Sequencing was performed on peripheral blood. The receptor's source is a human donor in a cohort sampled during active COVID-19. Rearrangement joined TRBV7-9 to TRBJ1-4; TRBD1 lines up with 8 middle nucleotides. The sequenced DNA is TGTGCCAGCAGCCCCAGGACAGGGAGTGGTGAAAAACTGTTTTTT. Its product reads: CASSPRTGSGEKLFF.